A single T cell receptor beta chain is shown here with its context. Its antigen is undetermined. This entry is derived from a study of T cell responses to AZD1222 COVID-19 vaccine. Study at large: Second doses were pooled across both intervals (about 4 or about 12 weeks). Study findings and constraints: AZD1222 recipients seropositive at baseline numbered only six or seven.

The CDR3 runs to 19 residues. Germline V lookup: CDR1 LGHDT, CDR2 YNNKEL (reference sequence). V dropped 3 bases and J dropped 6 bases, with 24 bases sitting between them. Assay used: immunoSEQ multiplex PCR; TCRdb lists only in-frame clones, some missing. The sample yields about 100,000 clones, just over 85% seen once. This TCR derives from an adult in good health. This chain uses TRBV3-1 (or the pseudogene TRBV3-2) with TRBJ1-6; D not certain. This sample comprised peripheral blood, obtained on day 0 of AZD1222 vaccination. The CDR3 sequence: CASSHNFKEWVGINSPLHF. CDR3 bases: TGTGCCAGCAGCCACAATTTCAAGGAATGGGTGGGGATTAATTCACCCCTCCACTTT.